The 32 T cell receptor beta chains listed next were all sequenced from one sample in a study of cytomegalovirus exposure and HLA in healthy donors. With 60 Vbeta and 13 Jbeta primers, the PCR was carried out. Sequencing used immunoSEQ multiplex PCR; TCRdb keeps in-frame clones, though not all of them. The sample carries 170,000 or so clones, around three quarters recorded once. The sequencing input was PBMCs. The origin of the receptors is a woman between 50 and 59 years old in good health and CMV-seropositive.

The chain links TRBV7-9 to TRBJ1-4, with 11 bases aligning to TRBD1. This CDR3 has 16 amino acids. Germline V lookup: CDR1 SEHNR, CDR2 FQNEAQ (reference sequence). The V gene end was trimmed by 3 bases and the J gene end by 7 bases; junction bases not matched to a gene: 7. Here the CDR3 reads CASSLWTGGAGEKLFF. Here the CDR3 DNA reads TGTGCCAGCAGCTTGTGGACAGGGGGCGCGGGTGAAAAACTGTTTTTT.

V usage is TRBV18 and J usage is TRBJ2-5; tentative D call: TRBD2 (5 bases). Germline CDR1 is KGHSH and CDR2 is LQKENI. The CDR3 consists of 15 residues. With 2 bases removed from V and 3 bases from J, the gap between germline ends came to 13 bases. The CDR3 DNA reads TGTGCCAGCTCACCAAGGAGGAGCCAGAAAGAGACCCAGTACTTC. Encoded protein: CASSPRRSQKETQYF.

The V gene is TRBV7-8, the J gene TRBJ1-3, with a possible D match to TRBD1 (6 bases). Trimming stripped 5 bases from V and 2 bases from J, with 13 bases between. The CDR3 runs to 15 residues. CDR1 is SGHVS, CDR2 FQNEAQ, per germline. CDR3 sequence (DNA): TGTGCCAGCAGCGGTCCCGGGACAACTGGAAACACCATATATTTT. Its translation is CASSGPGTTGNTIYF.

The chain couples TRBV4-1 to TRBJ2-7, with TRBD2 as a possible D gene (5 bases). CDR3 length: 17 residues. Germline V gene sequence: CDR1 MGHRA, CDR2 YSYEKL. V gave up 3 bases and J gave up 0 bases, with 18 bases separating them. The DNA of the CDR3 is TGCGCCAGCAGCCATTTGCTTCACGTGGACTCCTCCTACGAGCAGTACTTC. As protein: CASSHLLHVDSSYEQYF.

The chain uses TRBV18 and TRBJ2-5; D gene uncertain. The CDR3 is 15 residues long. Trimming took 1 base from V and 5 from J, leaving 14 bases between them. The V gene's germline CDR1 is KGHSH and CDR2 LQKENI. The CDR3 region has the DNA TGTGCCAGCTCACCACGACGAAATACGGAGGAGACCCAGTACTTC. Amino acids: CASSPRRNTEETQYF.

The chain carries TRBV29-1 and TRBJ1-1; D may be TRBD1 (5 bases). In germline, CDR1 is SQVTM, CDR2 ANQGSEA. The CDR3 consists of 12 residues. V was shortened by 4 bases and J by 5 bases, with 11 bases between the two germline ends. Here the CDR3 DNA reads TGCAGCGTTGCTAGGGCAGGGACTGAAGCTTTCTTT. Amino acids: CSVARAGTEAFF. The whole variable domain, filled in from reference TRBV29-1 and TRBJ1-1, reads SAVISQKPSRDICQRGTSLTIQCQVDSQVTMMFWYRQQPGQSLTLIATANQGSEATYESGFVIDKFPISRPNLTFSTLTVSNMSPEDSSIYLCSVARAGTEAFFGQGTRLTVV.

The chain combines TRBV5-1 with TRBJ1-5; D may be TRBD1 (5 bases). Germline CDR1 is SGHRS and CDR2 is YFSETQ. Deletions cut 0 bases from V and 4 bases from J, with 8 bases between. The CDR3 loop spans 14 amino acids. The chain's CDR3 is CASSLVGGNQPQHF. Here the CDR3 DNA reads TGCGCCAGCAGCTTGGTGGGGGGGAATCAGCCCCAGCATTTT.

The chain couples TRBV18 to TRBJ1-1, with 9 positions matching TRBD1. This CDR3 contains 19 residues. Per germline, CDR1 KGHSH and CDR2 LQKENI. The trim removed 1 base at V and 3 bases at J, leaving 15 bases unmatched. CDR3 loop: CASSPQPLTGGQGYTEAFF. The DNA for the CDR3 is TGTGCCAGCTCACCACAGCCCCTCACAGGGGGCCAGGGGTACACTGAAGCTTTCTTT.

The chain employs TRBV9 and TRBJ2-3; D is possibly TRBD2 (8 bases). Trimming pared 3 bases from V and 0 bases from J, leaving 14 bases between. Germline-derived CDR1 and CDR2 are SGDLS and YYNGEE. This CDR3 spans 16 amino acids. The CDR3 reads CASSEAGGQSTDTQYF. DNA of the CDR3: TGTGCCAGCAGCGAGGCGGGGGGACAGAGCACAGATACGCAGTATTTT.

J is TRBJ2-7 and V is TRBV7-9; 11 bases are shared with TRBD1. The CDR3 is 16 amino acids. V dropped 3 bases and J dropped 5; count of bases not matched to a gene: 9. Per germline, CDR1 SEHNR and CDR2 FQNEAQ (reference sequence). The DNA for the CDR3 is TGTGCCAGCAGCTTTCCCGGGACAGGGGGAAGAAACGAGCAGTACTTC. It encodes CASSFPGTGGRNEQYF.

V and J are TRBV7-9 and TRBJ2-1; 7 nucleotides agree with TRBD1. From germline, CDR1 is SEHNR and CDR2 FQNEAQ (reference sequence). The CDR3 spans 16 residues. The J segment lost 6 bases and the V segment lost 5 bases, leaving 13 bases of the junction unmatched. CDR3: CASSPRLQGVANEQFF. The CDR3 DNA is TGTGCCAGCAGCCCCCGGCTGCAGGGGGTTGCCAATGAGCAGTTCTTC.

The rearrangement joins TRBV4-3 to TRBJ2-5; 13 bases are shared with TRBD2. The last part of the DNA fits TRBJ2-7 better; the J call may be wrong. Germline CDR1 and CDR2: LGHNA and YSLEER. The length of the CDR3 is 14 residues. This CDR3 reads CASSQWTSGGEQYF. CDR3 DNA sequence: TGCGCCAGCAGCCAATGGACTAGCGGGGGCGAGCAGTACTTC.

V is TRBV5-4 and J is TRBJ2-3; 12 bases align to TRBD2. Per germline, CDR1 SGHNT and CDR2 YYREEE (reference sequence). CDR3 size: 17 residues. The junction had 9 bases not matched to a gene; V was cut back by 4 bases and J by 3 bases. The CDR3 region has the DNA TGTGCCAGCAGCCCGACTAGCGGGAGAGTTGGGACAGATACGCAGTATTTT. It encodes CASSPTSGRVGTDTQYF.

The chain recombines TRBV5-4 with TRBJ2-7; 12 nucleotides agree with TRBD2. Germline V gene sequence: CDR1 SGHNT, CDR2 YYREEE (reference sequence). The CDR3 is made up of 18 amino acids. V was clipped by 3 bases and J by 0 bases; unmatched bases: 10. The CDR3 nucleotides are TGTGCCAGCAGCTCAAGGACTAGCGGGGCAACTAGCTCCTACGAGCAGTACTTC. The encoded protein is CASSSRTSGATSSYEQYF.

V usage is TRBV9 and J usage is TRBJ2-7; a weak D match, TRBD1 (6 bases). The CDR3 consists of 15 residues. V shed 4 bases and J shed 4 bases, with 18 bases lying between them. Germline assignment: CDR1 SGDLS and CDR2 YYNGEE. The CDR3 DNA sequence: TGTGCCAGCAGCATCACAGGGCGATCGGAGTACGAGCAGTACTTC. Translated, it gives CASSITGRSEYEQYF.

The J gene is TRBJ1-5, the V gene TRBV7-2; no definite D call. The CDR3 extends over 14 amino acids. Per the germline V gene, CDR1 is SGHTA and CDR2 is FQGNSA. V was shortened by 2 bases and J by 3 bases, with 8 bases between the two germline ends. CDR3 protein: CASSLIAANQPQHF. The DNA of the CDR3 is TGTGCCAGCAGCTTAATAGCGGCCAATCAGCCCCAGCATTTT.

The chain joins TRBV5-4 to TRBJ1-1; D gene unclear. There are 14 residues in the CDR3. The V gene's germline CDR1 is SGHNT and CDR2 YYREEE (reference sequence). The V end was cut by 2 bases, the J end by 2 bases, with 10 bases between. The CDR3 DNA follows: TGTGCCAGCAGCTTTGCAGGACTCAACACTGAAGCTTTCTTT. Translation gives CASSFAGLNTEAFF.

The table lists this clone with a few counts. V usage is TRBV7-3 and J usage is TRBJ1-1, with 7 bases identical to TRBD1. The germline V gene encodes CDR1 SGHTA and CDR2 FQGTGA. The V gene end was trimmed by 5 bases and the J gene end by 0 bases; junction bases not matched to a gene: 6. CDR3 length: 15 residues. The CDR3 loop is CASSPGQPMNTEAFF. DNA of the CDR3: TGTGCCAGCAGCCCGGGACAGCCTATGAACACTGAAGCTTTCTTT.

This sequence joins TRBV6-1 and TRBJ2-2; 7 bases line up with TRBD1. Trimming at V came to 4 bases and at J to 2 bases, leaving 7 bases not matched to a gene. Germline assignment: CDR1 MNHNS and CDR2 SASEGT. This CDR3 is built from 16 residues. The CDR3 here is CASSGGQPINTGELFF. CDR3 nucleotides: TGTGCCAGCAGTGGGGGACAGCCCATCAACACCGGGGAGCTGTTTTTT.

The chain has TRBV5-1 and TRBJ2-3; 12 bases agree with TRBD2. Losses at the gene ends were 5 bases for V and 3 bases for J; bases not matched to a gene: 4. Germline-derived CDR1 and CDR2 are SGHRS and YFSETQ. There are 15 residues in the CDR3. The CDR3 coding sequence is TGCGCCAGCAGACGACTAGCGGGAGAAACAGATACGCAGTATTTT. It codes for CASRRLAGETDTQYF.

The gene calls are TRBV5-1 and TRBJ2-2; a weak D match, TRBD2 (5 bases). V lost 1 base and J 4 bases, leaving 11 bases between the germline ends. Germline-derived CDR1 and CDR2 are SGHRS and YFSETQ. The CDR3 is 15 amino acids. The CDR3 DNA follows: TGCGCCAGCAGCTTGACGGCTAGCAGCACCGGGGAGCTGTTTTTT. This encodes CASSLTASSTGELFF. Based on the CDR3 plus reference TRBV5-1 and TRBJ2-2, the full variable domain is KAGVTQTPRYLIKTRGQQVTLSCSPISGHRSVSWYQQTPGQGLQFLFEYFSETQRNKGNFPGRFSGRQFSNSRSEMNVSTLELGDSALYLCASSLTASSTGELFFGEGSRLTVL.

This chain joins TRBV21-1 and TRBJ1-1; the table's D call, TRBD1, was not checked against the DNA. TRBV21-1 is annotated as a pseudogene. The CDR3 is 16 amino acids. The CDR3 DNA follows: TGTGCCAGCAGCAAAAGGGAGACAGGGGACAACACTGAAGCTTTCTTT. Translated, it gives CASSKRETGDNTEAFF.

The J gene is TRBJ1-2, the V gene TRBV7-2, with D perhaps matching TRBD1 (5 bases). V gave up 5 bases and J gave up 4 bases, with 14 bases separating them. The length of the CDR3 is 14 residues. The germline V gene has CDR1 SGHTA and CDR2 FQGNSA. The CDR3 reads CASSTRQQTYGYTF. Written as DNA, the CDR3 is TGTGCCAGCAGCACCCGACAGCAAACCTATGGCTACACCTTC. The full variable domain, its missing parts supplied by reference TRBV7-2 and TRBJ1-2, is GAGVSQSPSNKVTEKGKDVELRCDPISGHTALYWYRQSLGQGLEFLIYFQGNSAPDKSGLPSDRFSAERTGGSVSTLTIQRTQQEDSAVYLCASSTRQQTYGYTFGSGTRLTVV.

The chain couples TRBV28 to TRBJ1-3; D perhaps matches TRBD1 (5 bases). Looked up from germline, CDR1 is MDHEN and CDR2 is SYDVKM. CDR3 length: 19 residues. The V gene lost 6 bases and the J gene lost 0 bases, with 24 bases spanning the gap. CDR3: CASSRLVLRTGNSGNTIYF. Written as DNA, the CDR3 is TGTGCCAGCAGCCGCCTAGTATTAAGAACAGGAAACTCTGGAAACACCATATATTTT.

V usage is TRBV15 and J usage is TRBJ2-1; D uncertain. Germline values: CDR1 LNHNV, CDR2 YYDKDF (reference sequence). Trimming stripped 4 bases from V and 0 bases from J, with 16 bases between. The length of the CDR3 is 17 residues. This CDR3 is CATSIRPPGSSYNEQFF. The CDR3 DNA reads TGTGCCACCAGCATCAGACCCCCGGGTAGCTCCTACAATGAGCAGTTCTTC.

The chain links TRBV2 to TRBJ2-5; 8 nucleotides align to TRBD1. Per the germline V gene, CDR1 is SNHLY and CDR2 is FYNNEI. The CDR3 has 15 amino acids. V lost 4 bases and J lost 2; bases outside the gene matches: 6. The CDR3 DNA is TGTGCCAGCAGTGTAAACAGGGGGGCTCAAGAGACCCAGTACTTC. It translates to CASSVNRGAQETQYF.

The chain uses TRBV4-2 and TRBJ1-4; no definite D call. Germline loops: CDR1 LGHNA, CDR2 YNFKEQ. The V end lost 4 bases, the J end lost 8 bases, and 14 bases lay between the germline ends. The CDR3 has 14 residues. CDR3 nucleotides: TGTGCCAGCAGCCGCGACCTCAGTAGCGAAAAACTGTTTTTT. Its translation is CASSRDLSSEKLFF.

The count of this clone is one. This chain links TRBV5-6 with TRBJ2-7, with TRBD1 identical over 7 bases. The CDR3 contains 16 residues. Germline CDR1 is SGHDT and CDR2 is YYEEEE. Unmatched junction bases numbered 13, after V lost 3 bases and J lost 4 bases. CDR3 sequence (DNA): TGTGCCAGCAGCTCCCCGTCAGGACAGGACTCGTACGAGCAGTACTTC. Translated, it gives CASSSPSGQDSYEQYF.

This clone was picked up one time. V and J are TRBV19 and TRBJ1-2, with a possible D match to TRBD1 (6 bases). V was clipped by 3 bases and J by 7 bases, with 12 bases between them. Per germline, CDR1 LNHDA and CDR2 SQIVND (reference sequence). This CDR3 contains 13 residues. This CDR3 is CASSMPGVGGYTF. The CDR3 coding sequence is TGTGCCAGTAGTATGCCAGGGGTAGGTGGCTACACCTTC.

Only a few counts were recorded for this clone. The chain recombines TRBV6-5 with TRBJ1-2, with 11 bases lining up with TRBD1. This CDR3 contains 16 residues. Germline assignment: CDR1 MNHEY and CDR2 SVGAGI. J was trimmed by 4 bases and V by 2 bases; bases with no gene match: 6. CDR3 loop: CASSYSLGTGGYGYTF. DNA of the CDR3: TGTGCCAGCAGTTACAGTCTGGGGACAGGGGGCTATGGCTACACCTTC.

This chain uses TRBV18 with TRBJ1-2, with D perhaps matching TRBD1 (5 bases). CDR1 is KGHSH and CDR2 is LQKENI in the germline V gene. V was clipped by 3 bases and J by 5 bases, with 10 bases between them. CDR3 size: 13 residues. CDR3 nucleotides: TGTGCCAGCTCACCCGGCAGGGAATATGGCTACACCTTC. It encodes CASSPGREYGYTF.

The chain combines TRBV7-9 with TRBJ2-7; tentatively, D is TRBD2 (7 bases). The CDR3 length is 14 residues. V lost 10 bases and J lost 4, with 20 bases in between. Germline V gene data show CDR1 as SEHNR and CDR2 as FQNEAQ (reference sequence). CDR3 amino acids: CATIRGQGGYEQYF. CDR3 sequence (DNA): TGTGCCACCATTCGGGGGCAGGGAGGGTACGAGCAGTACTTC.